The 18 T cell receptor beta chains below all came from one sample that was sequenced in a study of T cell repertoires in cytomegalovirus infection. Their target antigens are unknown. TCRdb called the reads again in MiXCR, with one record for every CDR3 protein. The sample lists approximately 300,000 distinct CDR3 sequences; 25% to 30% were seen once. The sequencing here drew on cultured PBMCs, taken from culture after CMV antigen stimulation. Receptors originate from a human donor in good health (CMV status not recorded). Some clones in this sample may be carry-over from other donors' samples.

The chain combines TRBV29-1 with TRBJ2-7, with 7 bases matching TRBD1. The CDR3 has 15 amino acids. Germline loops: CDR1 SQVTM, CDR2 ANQGSEA. V was clipped by 2 bases and J by 3 bases; unmatched bases: 10. The chain's CDR3 is CSVESIRDSYYEQYF. The CDR3 bases are TGCAGCGTTGAAAGTATCCGGGACAGCTACTACGAGCAGTACTTC.

This clonotype was counted between two and nine times. The chain recombines TRBV4-1 with TRBJ1-1, with a weak D call TRBD1 (5 bases). The CDR3 is 14 amino acids. Trimming removed 5 bases at V and 1 base at J, with 11 bases between. CDR1 is MGHRA and CDR2 is YSYEKL in the germline V gene. CDR3 loop: CASSAGLQNTEAFF. The CDR3 region has the DNA TGCGCCAGCAGCGCGGGACTTCAGAACACTGAAGCTTTCTTT.

This clonotype has just a few counts. The rearrangement links TRBV6-2 or TRBV6-3 to TRBJ2-1, with a tentative D call TRBD2 (6 bases). CDR3 size: 15 residues. Germline CDR1 reads MNHEY; CDR2 reads SVGEGT. V was clipped by 0 bases and J by 4 bases, with 10 bases between them. CDR3 sequence: CASSYSGGAYNEQFF. In DNA form, the CDR3 reads TGTGCCAGCAGTTACTCGGGAGGAGCGTACAATGAGCAGTTCTTC.

This chain connects TRBV5-4 to TRBJ1-6, with a tentative D call TRBD1 (6 bases). CDR3 length: 15 residues. V was trimmed by 1 base and J by 10 bases, leaving 15 bases between them. Germline CDR1 is SGHNT and CDR2 is YYREEE (reference sequence). Here the CDR3 reads CASSLWAGDGSPLHF. CDR3 sequence (DNA): TGTGCCAGCAGCTTGTGGGCAGGGGATGGATCACCCCTCCACTTT.

The V and J genes are TRBV7-8 and TRBJ2-5; D gene ambiguous. The CDR3 contains 10 residues. The germline V gene encodes CDR1 SGHVS and CDR2 FQNEAQ. The V end was cut by 6 bases, the J end by 4 bases, with 3 bases between. DNA of the CDR3: TGTGCCAGCAGTTCAGAGACCCAGTACTTC. Its translation is CASSSETQYF. Variable domain in full (rest from reference TRBV7-8 and TRBJ2-5): GAGVSQSPRYKVAKRGQDVALRCDPISGHVSLFWYQQALGQGPEFLTYFQNEAQLDKSGLPSDRFFAERPEGSVSTLKIQRTQQEDSAVYLCASSSETQYFGPGTRLLVL.

In this sample, this clonotype turned up many times. The V and J genes are TRBV7-2 and TRBJ1-1; no reliable D call. Trimming stripped 4 bases from V and 1 base from J, with 13 bases between. The V gene's germline CDR1 is SGHTA and CDR2 FQGNSA. The CDR3 is 15 residues long. CDR3 nucleotide sequence: TGTGCCAGCAGCTCCCTAGCCAGAGAGAACACTGAAGCTTTCTTT. This encodes CASSSLARENTEAFF.

This clonotype came up a few times. This may come from a read error, since a much larger clone is one base off. V is TRBV27 and J is TRBJ1-1; D perhaps matches TRBD1 (6 bases). Germline assignment: CDR1 MNHEY and CDR2 SMNVEV (reference sequence). V gave up 6 bases and J gave up 1 base, with 12 bases separating them. CDR3 length: 14 residues. DNA for the CDR3: TGTGCCAGCAGCTTTGGGGGGGCGAACACTGAAGCTTTCTTT. This translates into CASSFGGANTEAFF.

In this sample, this clonotype turned up a few times. The V and J genes are TRBV28 and TRBJ1-1; D may be TRBD1 (5 bases). V lost 10 bases, J lost 8 bases, and 14 bases lay in between. Germline assignment: CDR1 MDHEN and CDR2 SYDVKM. The CDR3 runs 11 residues. CDR3 nucleotide sequence: TGTGCCACCCGACGGCAGGGCGAAGCTTTCTTT. This encodes CATRRQGEAFF.

V and J are TRBV12-3 or TRBV12-4 and TRBJ2-1; D could derive from TRBD1 or TRBD2 (6 bases each). V was shortened by 2 bases and J by 0 bases, with 17 bases between the two germline ends. This CDR3 region has 18 residues. CDR3 DNA sequence: TGTGCCAGCAGTTTAAGGGGGGTGGATAGCGGCTCCTACAATGAGCAGTTCTTC. Residues: CASSLRGVDSGSYNEQFF.

V usage is TRBV2 and J usage is TRBJ1-1, with D possibly TRBD1 on 6 matching bases. This CDR3 has 14 residues. The V and J ends lost 2 bases and 0 bases respectively, with 7 bases between them. Germline V gene data show CDR1 as SNHLY and CDR2 as FYNNEI. The CDR3: CASSEYRVNTEAFF. The CDR3 region has the DNA TGTGCCAGCAGTGAATACAGGGTGAACACTGAAGCTTTCTTT.

The chain joins TRBV11-2 to TRBJ2-7, with 15 bases fitting TRBD2. The germline gives CDR1 SGHAT, CDR2 FQNNGV. Trimming at V came to 5 bases and at J to 4 bases, leaving 9 bases not matched to a gene. The CDR3 totals 17 residues. The CDR3 DNA reads TGTGCCAGCAGCCTCTGGACTAGCGGGAGGGCGGAGTACGAGCAGTACTTC. Residues: CASSLWTSGRAEYEQYF.

Only a few counts were recorded for this clonotype. The rearrangement uses TRBV28 and TRBJ1-3; D remains unclear. V shed 5 bases and J shed 3 bases, with 14 bases lying between them. The CDR3 spans 15 residues. Per the germline V gene, CDR1 is MDHEN and CDR2 is SYDVKM. The CDR3 DNA is TGTGCCAGCAGTCGCCTAGGAGGAAATGGAAACACCATATATTTT. It yields the protein CASSRLGGNGNTIYF.

The rearrangement uses TRBV30 and TRBJ1-5; D remains ambiguous. V was clipped by 2 bases and J by 6 bases, with 11 bases between them. Germline CDR1 and CDR2: GTSNPN and SVGIG (reference sequence). CDR3 length: 13 residues. The CDR3 spells CAWSPGRIQPQHF. CDR3 coding DNA: TGTGCCTGGAGTCCCGGGCGGATTCAGCCCCAGCATTTT.

The chain links TRBV28 to TRBJ2-2; D possibly matches TRBD1 or TRBD2 (5 bases each). Per germline, CDR1 MDHEN and CDR2 SYDVKM. The CDR3 runs to 17 residues. Trimming took off 5 bases at V and 6 bases at J, with 22 bases between the two ends. CDR3 loop: CASSAPGTARIAGELFF. The CDR3 DNA reads as TGTGCCAGCAGTGCCCCCGGGACCGCTAGGATCGCCGGGGAGCTGTTTTTT.

The sample holds a few counts of this clonotype. V gene TRBV11-3 combines with J gene TRBJ2-1; TRBD1 is a possible D gene (5 bases). This CDR3 region has 16 residues. V dropped 2 bases and J dropped 5 bases, with 16 bases sitting between them. Germline CDR1 and CDR2: SGHNT and YENEEA. The CDR3: CASSLQAGMHDNEQFF. In DNA, the CDR3 is TGTGCCAGCAGCTTACAGGCAGGGATGCACGACAATGAGCAGTTCTTC.

V usage is TRBV12-3 or TRBV12-4 and J usage is TRBJ1-2; D is unclear. The CDR3 consists of 16 residues. Trimming took off 6 bases at V and 0 bases at J, with 17 bases between the two ends. The chain's CDR3 is CASRSSGIPANYGYTF. Written as DNA, the CDR3 is TGTGCCAGCAGGTCGTCGGGGATCCCCGCTAACTATGGCTACACCTTC.

V usage is TRBV6-1 and J usage is TRBJ1-1; tentative D call: TRBD1 (5 bases). The V and J ends lost 6 bases and 6 bases respectively, with 17 bases between them. Germline V CDR1 and CDR2: MNHNS, SASEGT. This CDR3 has 14 amino acids. The CDR3 DNA reads as TGTGCCAGCAGCCCCACTACTGTCAGGGCTGAAGCTTTCTTT. It encodes CASSPTTVRAEAFF.

DNA of the CDR3: TGTGCCAGCAATTCTCGTTCGCCCCTATTACATAGAGATACGCAGTATTTT. This gives the protein CASNSRSPLLHRDTQYF. The chain has TRBV28 and TRBJ2-3; D uncertain. The V gene's germline CDR1 is MDHEN and CDR2 SYDVKM. Trimming stripped 7 bases from V and 5 bases from J, with 25 bases between. The CDR3 runs 17 residues.